The clone carrying this T cell receptor (beta chain) was seen once. This entry belongs to a study of monozygotic twins with cystic fibrosis. V was clipped by 5 bases and J by 7 bases, with 20 bases between them. CDR1 and CDR2 (germline): SGHTA, FQGNSA. This CDR3 spans 15 amino acids. Method: immunoSEQ multiplex PCR; TCRdb's copy keeps in-frame clones and lacks some. Of approximately 25,000 clones listed, approximately 90% were seen once; the top ten hold approximately 0.3%. The chain employs TRBV7-2 and TRBJ1-1, with no clear D. Material: blood. The clonotype comes from a girl aged 2-10 years with cystic fibrosis. DNA of the CDR3: TGTGCCAGCAGCCCCAGGACGGCGATGGACCGTGAAGCTTTCTTT. It codes for CASSPRTAMDREAFF. The whole variable domain, filled in from reference TRBV7-2 and TRBJ1-1, reads GAGVSQSPSNKVTEKGKDVELRCDPISGHTALYWYRQSLGQGLEFLIYFQGNSAPDKSGLPSDRFSAERTGGSVSTLTIQRTQQEDSAVYLCASSPRTAMDREAFFGQGTRLTVV.